What follows are 5 T cell receptor beta chains derived from one specimen sequenced in a study of T cells in Graves' hyperthyroidism and ophthalmopathy. TCR beta CDR3 regions were amplified from RNA transcripts. The study used the HTBI primer set for a first-round RT-PCR of the TCR CDR3. MiXCR, applied by TCRdb to the multiplex PCR reads, yields one record per CDR3 protein. The sample yields nearly 750,000 distinct CDR3 sequences, 30% to 40% seen once. Sample: blood. These receptors originate from a woman in her thirties or forties with Graves' hyperthyroidism.

This clonotype was counted ten times or more. The V call is TRBV7-3, the J call TRBJ2-2; the D is unclear. V was pared by 5 bases and J by 0 bases, with 10 bases between. Germline-derived CDR1 and CDR2 are SGHTA and FQGTGA. The length of the CDR3 is 15 residues. CDR3: CASSISPTNTGELFF. Written as DNA, the CDR3 is TGTGCCAGCAGCATTTCTCCTACGAACACCGGGGAGCTGTTTTTT.

The chain joins TRBV5-4 to TRBJ1-1; maybe TRBD1 (5 bases). The V gene lost 2 bases and the J gene lost 6 bases, with 20 bases spanning the gap. Germline lookup yields CDR1 SGHNT and CDR2 YYREEE (reference sequence). The length of the CDR3 is 16 residues. CDR3 DNA sequence: TGTGCCAGCAGCTTTTGGGGCGGGGTTGGAGTAGCTGAAGCTTTCTTT. Encoded protein: CASSFWGGVGVAEAFF.

This clonotype was picked up a small number of times. V is TRBV10-3 and J is TRBJ2-7; D unresolved. The CDR3 has 11 amino acids. Germline loops: CDR1 ENHRY, CDR2 SYGVKD. The V end was cut by 0 bases, the J end by 12 bases, with 9 bases between. DNA of the CDR3: TGTGCCATCAGTGAGTCAGCCCTCCTGTACTTC. This sequence encodes CAISESALLYF.

The rearrangement links TRBV7-2 to TRBJ2-7; a possible D gene is TRBD2 (6 bases). The CDR3 runs 14 residues. Germline V lookup: CDR1 SGHTA, CDR2 FQGNSA. V was cut by 1 base and J by 7 bases, with 14 bases left in between. This CDR3 reads CASSLGGDGGEQYF. The CDR3 nucleotides are TGTGCCAGCAGCTTAGGGGGGGACGGTGGGGAGCAGTACTTC.

This clonotype was recorded a few times. The V call is TRBV4-1, the J call TRBJ2-7; 12 bases match TRBD1. With the DNA end fitting TRBJ2-5 better, the J assignment may be wrong. This CDR3 has 16 residues. Germline V gene sequence: CDR1 MGHRA, CDR2 YSYEKL. The CDR3 here is CASSQLGQGAGATQYF. For the CDR3, the DNA is TGCGCCAGCAGCCAACTGGGACAGGGGGCCGGGGCGACCCAGTACTTC.